The clone carrying this TCR beta chain was observed many times. As yet, its antigen is unknown. TCRdb reprocessed the multiplex PCR reads with MiXCR, giving one entry per CDR3 protein. The data show 60,000 to 70,000 distinct CDR3 sequences, roughly 57% seen once. The sample originates from a study of breast tumors, draining lymph nodes, adjacent tissues. General study findings and limits: Data only fit, rather than demonstrated, lymph node origin of most tumor T cells. Tumor repertoires ranked between lymph nodes and nontumor tissue in diversity, with V and J gene preferences. Data fit most tumor T cells coming from lymph node, expanding in tumor.

Germline V lookup: CDR1 SNHLY, CDR2 FYNNEI. The V gene lost 5 bases and the J gene lost 12 bases, with 19 bases spanning the gap. The CDR3 is 13 amino acids. The sample was breast tumor tissue. The gene calls are TRBV2 and TRBJ1-2; perhaps TRBD1 as D (5 bases). The source is a female donor with breast cancer. Some clones in this sample may be carry-over from other donors' samples. The CDR3 bases are TGTGCCAGCAGTTTAGACAGTTACTCTGGAAACACCTTC. Protein: CASSLDSYSGNTF.